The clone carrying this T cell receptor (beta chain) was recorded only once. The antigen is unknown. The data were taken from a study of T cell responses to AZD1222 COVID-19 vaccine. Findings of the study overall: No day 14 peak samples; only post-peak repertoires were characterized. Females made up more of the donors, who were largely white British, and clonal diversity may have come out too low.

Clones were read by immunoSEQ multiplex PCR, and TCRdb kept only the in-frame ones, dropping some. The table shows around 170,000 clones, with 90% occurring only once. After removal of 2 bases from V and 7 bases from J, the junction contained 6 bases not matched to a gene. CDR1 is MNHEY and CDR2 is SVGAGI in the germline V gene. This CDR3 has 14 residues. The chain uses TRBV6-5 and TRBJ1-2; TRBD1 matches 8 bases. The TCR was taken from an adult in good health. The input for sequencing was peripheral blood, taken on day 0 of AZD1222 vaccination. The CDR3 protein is CASSYGDRTAGYTF. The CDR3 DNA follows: TGTGCCAGCAGTTACGGGGACAGGACAGCTGGCTACACCTTC.